Listed here is a single TCR beta chain. The data stem from a study of T cells in Graves' hyperthyroidism and ophthalmopathy. For the diagnoses, clinical symptoms, serum thyroxine and TRAb, thyroid ultrasound and orbital computed tomography were used. Losses at the gene ends were 2 bases for V and 2 bases for J; bases not matched to a gene: 13. Germline CDR1 MGHRA, CDR2 YSYEKL. The CDR3 spans 18 residues. RNA transcripts provided the source from which TCR beta CDR3 regions were amplified. HTBI primers were the set used in a first-round RT-PCR of the TCR CDR3. TCRdb processed the multiplex PCR reads anew with MiXCR; each CDR3 protein has one entry. The sample shows approximately 590,000 distinct CDR3 sequences, 15% to 18% of them seen only once.

J is TRBJ2-3 and V is TRBV4-1, with 7 bases fitting TRBD2. This sequence was found in a woman aged 25 to 39 with Graves' hyperthyroidism. Sequencing used blood. In DNA form, the CDR3 reads TGCGCCAGCAGCCAACTTGGTGCGGGAGACACCGCCACAGATACGCAGTATTTT. This translates into CASSQLGAGDTATDTQYF.